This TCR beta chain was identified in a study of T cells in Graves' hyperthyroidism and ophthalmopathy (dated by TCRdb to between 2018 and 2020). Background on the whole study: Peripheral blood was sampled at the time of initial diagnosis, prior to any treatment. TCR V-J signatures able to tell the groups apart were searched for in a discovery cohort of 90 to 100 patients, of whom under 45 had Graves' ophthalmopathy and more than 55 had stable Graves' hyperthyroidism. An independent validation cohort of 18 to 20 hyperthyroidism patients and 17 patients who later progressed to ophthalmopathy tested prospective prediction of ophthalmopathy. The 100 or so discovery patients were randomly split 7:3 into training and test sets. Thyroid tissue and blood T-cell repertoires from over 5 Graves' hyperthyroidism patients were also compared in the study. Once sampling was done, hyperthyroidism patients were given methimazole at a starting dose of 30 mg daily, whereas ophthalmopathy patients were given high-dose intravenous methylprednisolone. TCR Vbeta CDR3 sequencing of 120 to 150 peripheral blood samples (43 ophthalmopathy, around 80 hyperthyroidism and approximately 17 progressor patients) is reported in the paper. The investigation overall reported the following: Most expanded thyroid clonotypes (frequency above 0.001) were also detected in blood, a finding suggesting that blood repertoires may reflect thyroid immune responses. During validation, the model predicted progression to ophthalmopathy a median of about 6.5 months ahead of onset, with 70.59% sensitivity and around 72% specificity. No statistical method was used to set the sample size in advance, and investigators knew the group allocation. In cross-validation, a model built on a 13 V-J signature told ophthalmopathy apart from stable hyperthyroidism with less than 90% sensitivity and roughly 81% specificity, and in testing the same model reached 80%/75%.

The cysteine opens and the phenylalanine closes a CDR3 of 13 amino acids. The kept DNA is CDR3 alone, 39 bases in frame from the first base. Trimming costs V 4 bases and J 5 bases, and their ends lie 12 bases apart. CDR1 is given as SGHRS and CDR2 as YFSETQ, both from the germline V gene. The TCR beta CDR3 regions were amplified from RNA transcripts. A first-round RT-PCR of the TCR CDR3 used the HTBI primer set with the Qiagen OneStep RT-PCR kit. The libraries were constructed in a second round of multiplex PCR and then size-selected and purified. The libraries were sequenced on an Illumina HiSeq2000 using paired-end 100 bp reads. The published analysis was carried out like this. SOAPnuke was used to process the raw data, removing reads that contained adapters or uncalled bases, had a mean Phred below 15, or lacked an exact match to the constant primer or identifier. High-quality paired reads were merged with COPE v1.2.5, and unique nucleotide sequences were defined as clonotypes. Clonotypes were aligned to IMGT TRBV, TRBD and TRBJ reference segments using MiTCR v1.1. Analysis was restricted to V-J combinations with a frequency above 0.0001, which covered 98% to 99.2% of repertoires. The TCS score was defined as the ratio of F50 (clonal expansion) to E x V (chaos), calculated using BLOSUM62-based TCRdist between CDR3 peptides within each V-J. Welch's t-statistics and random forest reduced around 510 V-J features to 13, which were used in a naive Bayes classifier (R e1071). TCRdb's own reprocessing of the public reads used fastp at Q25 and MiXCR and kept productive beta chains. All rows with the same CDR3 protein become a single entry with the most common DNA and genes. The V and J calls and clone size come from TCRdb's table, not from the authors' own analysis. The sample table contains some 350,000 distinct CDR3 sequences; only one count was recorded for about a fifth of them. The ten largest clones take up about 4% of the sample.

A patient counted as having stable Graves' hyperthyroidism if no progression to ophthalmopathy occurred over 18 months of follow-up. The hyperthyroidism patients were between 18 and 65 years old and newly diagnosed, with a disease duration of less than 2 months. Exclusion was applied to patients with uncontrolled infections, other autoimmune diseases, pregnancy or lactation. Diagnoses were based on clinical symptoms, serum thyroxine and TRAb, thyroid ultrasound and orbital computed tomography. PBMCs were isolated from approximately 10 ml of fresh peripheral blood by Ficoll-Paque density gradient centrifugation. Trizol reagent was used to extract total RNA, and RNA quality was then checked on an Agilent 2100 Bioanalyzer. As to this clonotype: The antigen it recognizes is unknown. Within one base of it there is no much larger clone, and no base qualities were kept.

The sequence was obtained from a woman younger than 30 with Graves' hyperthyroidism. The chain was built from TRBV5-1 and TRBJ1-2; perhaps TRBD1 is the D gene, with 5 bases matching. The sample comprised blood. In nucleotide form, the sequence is TGCGCCAGCAGCCAGGGACGCCTTTATGGCTACACCTTC. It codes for CASSQGRLYGYTF.